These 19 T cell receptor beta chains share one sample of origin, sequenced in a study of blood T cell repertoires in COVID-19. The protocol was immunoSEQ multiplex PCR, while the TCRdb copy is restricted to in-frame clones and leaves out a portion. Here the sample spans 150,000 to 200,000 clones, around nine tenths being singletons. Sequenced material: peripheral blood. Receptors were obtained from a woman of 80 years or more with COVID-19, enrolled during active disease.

The CDR3 region is CASSTVSLAGGYNEQFF. The CDR3 DNA sequence: TGTGCCAGCAGCACCGTATCACTAGCGGGAGGATACAATGAGCAGTTCTTC. The rearrangement joins TRBV7-6 to TRBJ2-1; 12 bases agree with TRBD2. Germline CDR1 reads SGHVS; CDR2 reads FNYEAQ. The CDR3 is made up of 17 amino acids. With 5 bases clipped from V and 4 bases from J, the junction kept 9 bases outside the gene matches.

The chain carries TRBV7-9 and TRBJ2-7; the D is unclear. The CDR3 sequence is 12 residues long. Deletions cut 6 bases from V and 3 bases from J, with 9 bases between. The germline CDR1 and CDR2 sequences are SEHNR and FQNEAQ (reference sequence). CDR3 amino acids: CASRETNYEQYF. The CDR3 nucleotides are TGTGCCAGCAGGGAGACGAACTACGAGCAGTACTTC. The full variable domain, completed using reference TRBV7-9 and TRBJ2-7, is DTGVSQNPRHKITKRGQNVTFRCDPISEHNRLYWYRQTLGQGPEFLTYFQNEAQLEKSRLLSDRFSAERPKGSFSTLEIQRTEQGDSAMYLCASRETNYEQYFGPGTRLTVT.

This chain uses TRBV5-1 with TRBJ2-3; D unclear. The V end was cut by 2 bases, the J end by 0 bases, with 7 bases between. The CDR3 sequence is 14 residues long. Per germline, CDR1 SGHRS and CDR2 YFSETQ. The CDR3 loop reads CASSFDKSTDTQYF. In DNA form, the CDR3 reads TGCGCCAGCAGCTTCGACAAAAGCACAGATACGCAGTATTTT. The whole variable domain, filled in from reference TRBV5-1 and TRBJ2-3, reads KAGVTQTPRYLIKTRGQQVTLSCSPISGHRSVSWYQQTPGQGLQFLFEYFSETQRNKGNFPGRFSGRQFSNSRSEMNVSTLELGDSALYLCASSFDKSTDTQYFGPGTRLTVL.

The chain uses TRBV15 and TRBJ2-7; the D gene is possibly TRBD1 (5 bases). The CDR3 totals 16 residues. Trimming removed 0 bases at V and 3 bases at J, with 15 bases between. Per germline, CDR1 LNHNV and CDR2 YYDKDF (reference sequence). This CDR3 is CATSRDEAGLGYEQYF. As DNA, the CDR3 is TGTGCCACCAGCAGAGATGAAGCAGGGTTGGGCTACGAGCAGTACTTC.

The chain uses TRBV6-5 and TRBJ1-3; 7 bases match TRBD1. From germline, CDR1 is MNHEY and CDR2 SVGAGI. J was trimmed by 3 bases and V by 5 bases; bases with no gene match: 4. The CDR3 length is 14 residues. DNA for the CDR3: TGTGCCAGCAGTCTAGGGGGCGTTGGAAACACCATATATTTT. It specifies CASSLGGVGNTIYF.

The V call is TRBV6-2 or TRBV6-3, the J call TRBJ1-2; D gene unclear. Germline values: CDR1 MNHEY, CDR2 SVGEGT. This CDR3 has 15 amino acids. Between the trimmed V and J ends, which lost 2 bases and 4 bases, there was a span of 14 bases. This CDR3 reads CASSYRGSKFYGYTF. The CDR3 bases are TGTGCCAGCAGTTACAGAGGATCAAAATTCTATGGCTACACCTTC.

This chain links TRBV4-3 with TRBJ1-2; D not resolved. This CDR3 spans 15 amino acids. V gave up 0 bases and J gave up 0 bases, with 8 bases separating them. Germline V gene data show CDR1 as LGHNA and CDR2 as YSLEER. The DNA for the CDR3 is TGCGCCAGCAGCCAAGATCTTGGGCCTAACTATGGCTACACCTTC. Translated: CASSQDLGPNYGYTF.

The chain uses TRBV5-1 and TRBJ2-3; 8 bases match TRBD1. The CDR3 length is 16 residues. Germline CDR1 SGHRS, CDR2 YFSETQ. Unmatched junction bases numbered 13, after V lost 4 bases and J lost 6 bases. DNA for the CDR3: TGCGCCAGCAGCCCGATGCAGGGGGCGCAGATCGATACGCAGTATTTT. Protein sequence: CASSPMQGAQIDTQYF.

The CDR3 is CASRGTVNTEAFF. The CDR3 bases are TGTGCCAGCAGGGGGACAGTGAACACTGAAGCTTTCTTT. This chain uses TRBV6-5 with TRBJ1-1; 7 positions match TRBD1. The CDR3 runs to 13 residues. CDR1 is MNHEY and CDR2 is SVGAGI in the germline V gene. V lost 6 bases, J lost 0 bases, and 1 base stayed unmatched.

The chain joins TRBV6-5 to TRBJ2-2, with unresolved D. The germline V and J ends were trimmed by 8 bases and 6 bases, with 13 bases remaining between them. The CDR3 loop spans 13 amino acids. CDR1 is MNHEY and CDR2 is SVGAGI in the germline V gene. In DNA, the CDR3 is TGTGCCAGCGGGTACGCGGCATCCGGGGAGCTGTTTTTT. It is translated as CASGYAASGELFF.

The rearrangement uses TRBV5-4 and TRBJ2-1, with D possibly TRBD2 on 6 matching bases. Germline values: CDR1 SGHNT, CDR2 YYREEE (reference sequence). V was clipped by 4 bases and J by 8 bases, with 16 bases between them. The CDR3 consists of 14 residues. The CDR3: CASSLAGRPDEQFF. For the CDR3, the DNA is TGTGCCAGCAGCCTCGCGGGACGCCCTGATGAGCAGTTCTTC.

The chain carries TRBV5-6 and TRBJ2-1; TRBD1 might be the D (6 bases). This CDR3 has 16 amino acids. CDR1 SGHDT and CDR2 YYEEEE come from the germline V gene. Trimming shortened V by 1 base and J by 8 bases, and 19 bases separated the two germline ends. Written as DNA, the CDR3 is TGTGCCAGCAGCTTGCGTCGTCAGGGGTATGGAGATGAGCAGTTCTTC. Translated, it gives CASSLRRQGYGDEQFF.

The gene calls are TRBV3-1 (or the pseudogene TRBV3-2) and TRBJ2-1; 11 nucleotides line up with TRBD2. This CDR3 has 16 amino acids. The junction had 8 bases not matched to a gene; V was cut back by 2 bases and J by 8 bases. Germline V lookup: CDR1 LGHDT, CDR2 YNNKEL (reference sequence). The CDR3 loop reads CASSQKIAGGPHEQFF. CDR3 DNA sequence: TGTGCCAGCAGCCAAAAAATAGCGGGAGGGCCTCATGAGCAGTTCTTC.

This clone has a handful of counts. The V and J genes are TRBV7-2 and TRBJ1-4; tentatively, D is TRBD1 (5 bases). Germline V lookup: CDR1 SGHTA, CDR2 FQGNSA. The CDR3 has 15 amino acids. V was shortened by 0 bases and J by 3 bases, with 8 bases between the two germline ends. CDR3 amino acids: CASSLANRPNEKLFF. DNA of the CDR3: TGTGCCAGCAGCTTAGCGAACAGGCCTAATGAAAAACTGTTTTTT.

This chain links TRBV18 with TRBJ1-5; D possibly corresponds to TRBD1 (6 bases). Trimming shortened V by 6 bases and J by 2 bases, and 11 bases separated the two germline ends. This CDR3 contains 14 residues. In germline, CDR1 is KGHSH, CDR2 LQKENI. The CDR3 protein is CASSEQGRNQPQHF. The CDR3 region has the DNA TGTGCCAGCTCTGAACAGGGCCGCAATCAGCCCCAGCATTTT.

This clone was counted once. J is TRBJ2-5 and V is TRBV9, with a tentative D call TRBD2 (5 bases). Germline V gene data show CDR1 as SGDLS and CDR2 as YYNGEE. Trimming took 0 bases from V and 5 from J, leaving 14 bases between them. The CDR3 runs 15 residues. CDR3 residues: CASSVAVGVGETQYF. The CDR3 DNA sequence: TGTGCCAGCAGCGTAGCGGTGGGAGTGGGTGAGACCCAGTACTTC. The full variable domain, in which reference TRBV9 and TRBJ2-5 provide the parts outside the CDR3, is DSGVTQTPKHLITATGQRVTLRCSPRSGDLSVYWYQQSLDQGLQFLIQYYNGEERAKGNILERFSAQQFPDLHSELNLSSLELGDSALYFCASSVAVGVGETQYFGPGTRLLVL.

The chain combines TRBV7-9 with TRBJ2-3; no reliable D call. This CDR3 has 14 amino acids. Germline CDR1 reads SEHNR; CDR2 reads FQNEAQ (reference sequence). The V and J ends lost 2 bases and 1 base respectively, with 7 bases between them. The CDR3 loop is CASSLLSGTDTQYF. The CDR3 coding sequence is TGTGCCAGCAGCTTATTGAGCGGCACAGATACGCAGTATTTT.

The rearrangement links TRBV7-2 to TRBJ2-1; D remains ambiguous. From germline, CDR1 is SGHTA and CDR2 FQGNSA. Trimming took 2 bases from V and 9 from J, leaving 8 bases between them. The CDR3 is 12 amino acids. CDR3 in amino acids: CASSLSLREQFF. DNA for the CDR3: TGTGCCAGCAGCTTATCCCTCCGTGAGCAGTTCTTC.

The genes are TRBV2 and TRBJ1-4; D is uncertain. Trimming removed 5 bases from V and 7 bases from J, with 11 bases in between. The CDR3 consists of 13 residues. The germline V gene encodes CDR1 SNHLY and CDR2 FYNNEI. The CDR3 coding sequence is TGTGCCAGCAGTCCCAGACCGGGTGAAAAACTGTTTTTT. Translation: CASSPRPGEKLFF.